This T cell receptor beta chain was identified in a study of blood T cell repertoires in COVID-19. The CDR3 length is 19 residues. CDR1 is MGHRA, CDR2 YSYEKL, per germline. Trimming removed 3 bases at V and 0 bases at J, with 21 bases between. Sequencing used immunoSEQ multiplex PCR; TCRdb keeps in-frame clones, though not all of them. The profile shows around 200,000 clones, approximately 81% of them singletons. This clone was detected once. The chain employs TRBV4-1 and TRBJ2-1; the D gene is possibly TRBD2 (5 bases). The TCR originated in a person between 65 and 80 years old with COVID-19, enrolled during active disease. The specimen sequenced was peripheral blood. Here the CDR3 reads CASSHIAYPAGSSYNEQFF. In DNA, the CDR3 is TGCGCCAGCAGCCATATAGCGTACCCTGCCGGAAGCTCCTACAATGAGCAGTTCTTC.